The clone carrying this TCR beta chain was seen only once. TCRdb keeps only in-frame clones here, not all; method: immunoSEQ multiplex PCR. Of about 160,000 clones listed, around 80% are singletons. This specimen comes from a study of blood T cell repertoires in COVID-19. Study context: PBMCs, B-cell-depleted T cells, or T cells were the source of the cDNA or gDNA that made up the material.

V was cut by 7 bases and J by 2 bases, with 13 bases left in between. The CDR3 consists of 14 residues. From germline, CDR1 is KGHDR and CDR2 SFDVKD. The chain uses TRBV24-1 and TRBJ2-5; D gene ambiguous. This TCR was sampled from a woman aged 60 to 75 who had recovered from COVID-19. Sequenced: PBMCs or T cells enriched from blood (not recorded which). The CDR3 reads CATRGPDRQETQYF. The CDR3 DNA sequence: TGTGCCACCAGGGGCCCGGATAGACAAGAGACCCAGTACTTC.